The 17 T cell receptor beta chains below come from one sample, sequenced in a study of T cells in localized non-small cell lung cancer. Generated by immunoSEQ multiplex PCR, the TCRdb table keeps only in-frame clones and is missing some. The sample holds 65,000 to 90,000 clones; less than 85% are singletons and the top ten take roughly 21%. The sequencing used PBMCs, collected before any cancer treatment. These receptors originate from a man between 40 and 70 years old with stage II squamous cell lung carcinoma.

This clone was seen only once. This sequence joins TRBV2 and TRBJ2-5; D perhaps matches TRBD2 (6 bases). Germline V lookup: CDR1 SNHLY, CDR2 FYNNEI. The V end lost 9 bases, the J end lost 2 bases, and 7 bases lay between the germline ends. The CDR3 totals 11 residues. The CDR3 nucleotides read TGTGCCAGGACTAGACAAGAGACCCAGTACTTC. Its protein is CARTRQETQYF.

V usage is TRBV7-3 and J usage is TRBJ2-1; the match to TRBD2 covers 9 bases. This CDR3 is 15 amino acids long. Per the germline V gene, CDR1 is SGHTA and CDR2 is FQGTGA. Trimming took 1 base from V and 7 from J; bases not matched to a gene: 5. In DNA, the CDR3 is TGTGCCAGCAGCTTAATACGTCTAGCGGGGAATGAGCAGTTCTTC. Its translation is CASSLIRLAGNEQFF.

The rearrangement joins TRBV9 to TRBJ2-2; D is possibly TRBD2 (5 bases). V was clipped by 4 bases and J by 7 bases, with 17 bases between them. CDR1 SGDLS and CDR2 YYNGEE come from the germline V gene. This CDR3 has 15 amino acids. Here the CDR3 DNA reads TGTGCCAGCAGCCCCTTAGGAGGTTTGAACGGGGAGCTGTTTTTT. This sequence encodes CASSPLGGLNGELFF.

The chain recombines TRBV30 with TRBJ1-1, with 7 bases matching TRBD1. This CDR3 is built from 14 residues. Germline loops: CDR1 GTSNPN, CDR2 SVGIG (reference sequence). V was pared by 0 bases and J by 1 base, with 2 bases of the junction left unmatched. The chain's CDR3 is CAWSVGQRNTEAFF. CDR3 DNA sequence: TGTGCCTGGAGTGTGGGACAGCGGAACACTGAAGCTTTCTTT. Full variable domain (rest looked up from reference TRBV30 and TRBJ1-1): SQTIHQWPATLVQPVGSPLSLECTVEGTSNPNLYWYRQAAGRGLQLLFYSVGIGQISSEVPQNLSASRPQDRQFILSSKKLLLSDSGFYLCAWSVGQRNTEAFFGQGTRLTVV.

The rearrangement links TRBV5-1 to TRBJ2-2; D call uncertain. Germline V gives CDR1 SGHRS, CDR2 YFSETQ. The CDR3 has 14 amino acids. V was cut by 4 bases and J by 5 bases, with 12 bases left in between. DNA for the CDR3: TGCGCCAGCAGCCCCCGAACAACAACCGGGGAGCTGTTTTTT. This sequence encodes CASSPRTTTGELFF. The full variable domain, rest sourced from reference TRBV5-1 and TRBJ2-2, is KAGVTQTPRYLIKTRGQQVTLSCSPISGHRSVSWYQQTPGQGLQFLFEYFSETQRNKGNFPGRFSGRQFSNSRSEMNVSTLELGDSALYLCASSPRTTTGELFFGEGSRLTVL.

The chain uses TRBV7-6 and TRBJ2-3, with unresolved D. The V end lost 1 base, the J end lost 1 base, and 12 bases lay between the germline ends. The germline V gene has CDR1 SGHVS and CDR2 FNYEAQ. The CDR3 has 16 residues. The CDR3 sequence is CASSLESSLGTDTQYF. CDR3 nucleotides: TGTGCCAGCAGCTTAGAGAGTAGCCTCGGCACAGATACGCAGTATTTT.

The sample holds one count of this clone. This chain links TRBV6-6 with TRBJ1-2; D uncertain. The CDR3 spans 12 residues. V was clipped by 2 bases and J by 6 bases, with 7 bases between them. The germline CDR1 and CDR2 sequences are MNHNY and SVGAGI (reference sequence). CDR3: CASSYGGHGYTF. DNA for the CDR3: TGTGCCAGCAGTTACGGTGGGCATGGCTACACCTTC.

The CDR3 is CASSPVLSQPQHF. In DNA, the CDR3 is TGTGCCAGCTCACCGGTCTTGTCTCAGCCCCAGCATTTT. V gene TRBV18 combines with J gene TRBJ1-5; no reliable D call. Germline values: CDR1 KGHSH, CDR2 LQKENI. Trimming cost V 3 bases and J 6 bases, with 9 bases left between them. The CDR3 is 13 residues long.

The rearrangement uses TRBV14 and TRBJ2-2; D remains ambiguous. V was cut by 1 base and J by 5 bases, with 5 bases left in between. The CDR3 contains 13 residues. The V gene's germline CDR1 is SGHDN and CDR2 FVKESK. The CDR3 protein is CASSQVLTGELFF. The CDR3 nucleotides read TGTGCCAGCAGCCAAGTGCTAACCGGGGAGCTGTTTTTT.

This chain joins TRBV28 and TRBJ2-7; D is unresolved. Trimming took off 8 bases at V and 6 bases at J, with 14 bases between the two ends. Looked up from germline, CDR1 is MDHEN and CDR2 is SYDVKM. This CDR3 has 12 amino acids. In nucleotides, the CDR3 is TGTGCCAGCCGATCTGGCGATCGCGAGCAGTACTTC. Its protein is CASRSGDREQYF. The whole variable domain, remainder taken from reference TRBV28 and TRBJ2-7, is DVKVTQSSRYLVKRTGEKVFLECVQDMDHENMFWYRQDPGLGLRLIYFSYDVKMKEKGDIPEGYSVSREKKERFSLILESASTNQTSMYLCASRSGDREQYFGPGTRLTVT.

V usage is TRBV2 and J usage is TRBJ1-5; 8 bases are shared with TRBD1. The CDR3 has 15 residues. After removal of 6 bases from V and 0 bases from J, the junction contained 4 bases not matched to a gene. Germline V CDR1 and CDR2: SNHLY, FYNNEI. The DNA for the CDR3 is TGTGCCAGCAGACGGACAGGGCATAGCAATCAGCCCCAGCATTTT. It specifies CASRRTGHSNQPQHF.

The rearrangement links TRBV28 to TRBJ2-7, with D possibly being TRBD2 (5 bases). CDR1 and CDR2 from the germline V gene are MDHEN and SYDVKM. V lost 4 bases to trimming and J lost 3 bases, with 22 bases between them. CDR3 length: 17 residues. CDR3 loop: CASSSILRRLRNYEQYF. In nucleotides, the CDR3 is TGTGCCAGCAGTTCGATCCTCAGGAGGTTACGGAACTACGAGCAGTACTTC. Based on the CDR3 plus reference TRBV28 and TRBJ2-7, the full variable domain is DVKVTQSSRYLVKRTGEKVFLECVQDMDHENMFWYRQDPGLGLRLIYFSYDVKMKEKGDIPEGYSVSREKKERFSLILESASTNQTSMYLCASSSILRRLRNYEQYFGPGTRLTVT.

This chain links TRBV14 with TRBJ2-3; 7 nucleotides line up with TRBD2. Germline lookup yields CDR1 SGHDN and CDR2 FVKESK. This CDR3 spans 14 amino acids. J lost 10 bases, V lost 3 bases, and 10 bases had no gene match. CDR3 DNA: TGTGCCAGCAGCCAGGGGGGGTCCTGGATCTCGCAGTATTTT. The encoded protein is CASSQGGSWISQYF.

V is TRBV5-1 and J is TRBJ1-3; D is perhaps TRBD1 (5 bases). The V end was cut by 3 bases, the J end by 6 bases, with 13 bases between. The germline CDR1 and CDR2 sequences are SGHRS and YFSETQ. There are 14 residues in the CDR3. CDR3 DNA sequence: TGCGCCAGCAGCTCTGGAGGGGTGGTAAACACCATATATTTT. It is translated as CASSSGGVVNTIYF.

V usage is TRBV7-8 and J usage is TRBJ2-7, with D possibly matching TRBD2 (5 bases). There are 15 residues in the CDR3. The V gene's germline CDR1 is SGHVS and CDR2 FQNEAQ. The V end was cut by 5 bases, the J end by 7 bases, with 21 bases between. The CDR3 DNA follows: TGTGCCAGCAGCCCCCGGGCCCTAGGAGCGGAAGAGCAGTACTTC. It is translated as CASSPRALGAEEQYF.

The chain combines TRBV7-9 with TRBJ2-2; 9 bases match TRBD1. Losses at the gene ends were 4 bases for V and 2 bases for J; bases not matched to a gene: 8. Per the germline V gene, CDR1 is SEHNR and CDR2 is FQNEAQ (reference sequence). The CDR3 extends over 17 amino acids. CDR3 protein: CASSSLAGQGNTGELFF. The CDR3 DNA sequence: TGTGCCAGCAGCTCGCTCGCGGGACAGGGTAACACCGGGGAGCTGTTTTTT.

The V and J genes are TRBV27 and TRBJ1-1; possibly TRBD1 for D (6 bases). Trimming pared 4 bases from V and 4 bases from J, leaving 13 bases between. The germline gives CDR1 MNHEY, CDR2 SMNVEV (reference sequence). CDR3 length: 14 residues. CDR3 amino acids: CASSSVDRFTEAFF. CDR3 sequence (DNA): TGTGCCAGCAGTTCCGTCGACAGGTTCACTGAAGCTTTCTTT.